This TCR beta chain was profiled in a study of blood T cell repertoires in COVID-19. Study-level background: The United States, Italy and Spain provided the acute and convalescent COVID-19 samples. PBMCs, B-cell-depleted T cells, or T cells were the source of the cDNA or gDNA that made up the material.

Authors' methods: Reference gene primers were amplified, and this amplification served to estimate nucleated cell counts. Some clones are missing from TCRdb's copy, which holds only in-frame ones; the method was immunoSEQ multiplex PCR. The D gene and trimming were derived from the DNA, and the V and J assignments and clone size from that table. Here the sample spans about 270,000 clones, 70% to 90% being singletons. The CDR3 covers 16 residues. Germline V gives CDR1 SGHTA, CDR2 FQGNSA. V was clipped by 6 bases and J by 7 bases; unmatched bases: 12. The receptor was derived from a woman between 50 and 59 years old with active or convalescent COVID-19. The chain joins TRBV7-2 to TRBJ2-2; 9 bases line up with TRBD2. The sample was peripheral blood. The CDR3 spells CASRGGSSGTVGELFF. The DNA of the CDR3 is TGTGCCAGCAGGGGTGGTTCTAGCGGGACGGTCGGGGAGCTGTTTTTT.